One sample yielded the 11 T cell receptor beta chains listed below, sequenced in a study of blood T cell repertoires in COVID-19. Assay: immunoSEQ multiplex PCR; the TCRdb copy retains only in-frame clones and omits some. Counted here are roughly 190,000 clones, approximately 89% occurring once; the ten biggest clones make up roughly 7.7%. Material for sequencing was peripheral blood. These receptors all stem from a woman in her sixties with acute or convalescent COVID-19.

The rearrangement links TRBV4-1 to TRBJ1-4; D is uncertain. Germline assignment: CDR1 MGHRA and CDR2 YSYEKL. The ends were cut back, 1 base at V and 8 bases at J, with 17 bases in the middle. The CDR3 runs to 16 residues. The CDR3 loop reads CASSQADLGPMEKLFF. In DNA form, the CDR3 reads TGCGCCAGCAGCCAAGCAGATTTGGGCCCCATGGAAAAACTGTTTTTT.

The chain employs TRBV2 and TRBJ2-1, with TRBD1 identical over 10 bases. The CDR3 runs 15 residues. V gave up 8 bases and J gave up 6 bases; unmatched junction bases: 10. CDR1 SNHLY and CDR2 FYNNEI come from the germline V gene. The CDR3 nucleotides read TGTGCCAGCGGCCGGACAGGGGGTTCGGGCAATGAGCAGTTCTTC. Amino acid sequence: CASGRTGGSGNEQFF.

The chain employs TRBV7-9 and TRBJ1-1; possible D gene TRBD1, 5 bases. This CDR3 comprises 13 residues. The germline gives CDR1 SEHNR, CDR2 FQNEAQ (reference sequence). Trimming shortened V by 8 bases and J by 3 bases, and 13 bases separated the two germline ends. As DNA, the CDR3 is TGTGCCAGCGCTTTTTTCAGGGACACTGAAGCTTTCTTT. Translation gives CASAFFRDTEAFF.

This clone was found once. The rearrangement uses TRBV9 and TRBJ1-3; the match to TRBD1 covers 7 bases. The germline V gene has CDR1 SGDLS and CDR2 YYNGEE. The CDR3 loop spans 15 amino acids. Trimming removed 3 bases from V and 0 bases from J; junction bases left unmatched: 3. CDR3 nucleotides: TGTGCCAGCAGCGCGGGGGACAGCTCTGGAAACACCATATATTTT. This sequence encodes CASSAGDSSGNTIYF.

V usage is TRBV30 and J usage is TRBJ2-1, with 7 positions matching TRBD2. This CDR3 is built from 15 residues. With V trimmed by 1 base and J by 4 bases, 7 bases remained unmatched. Germline CDR1 reads GTSNPN; CDR2 reads SVGIG (reference sequence). CDR3 amino acids: CAWSGLAEVYNEQFF. CDR3 bases: TGTGCCTGGAGTGGCCTAGCGGAAGTTTACAATGAGCAGTTCTTC. Supplemented by reference TRBV30 and TRBJ2-1, the full variable domain reads SQTIHQWPATLVQPVGSPLSLECTVEGTSNPNLYWYRQAAGRGLQLLFYSVGIGQISSEVPQNLSASRPQDRQFILSSKKLLLSDSGFYLCAWSGLAEVYNEQFFGPGTRLTVL.

The J gene is TRBJ2-7, the V gene TRBV27; D possibly corresponds to TRBD2 (5 bases). From germline, CDR1 is MNHEY and CDR2 SMNVEV (reference sequence). V lost 7 bases and J lost 3, with 13 bases in between. The CDR3 runs to 13 residues. CDR3 sequence: CASTGRGFYEQYF. DNA of the CDR3: TGTGCCAGCACCGGACGGGGATTCTACGAGCAGTACTTC.

DNA of the CDR3: TGTGCTAGTGGCCCGGGACAGGGAGGGGATGAGCAGTTCTTC. Protein product: CASGPGQGGDEQFF. This chain connects TRBV12-5 to TRBJ2-1; 9 bases are shared with TRBD1. V trimming: 6 bases; J trimming: 8 bases; junction bases outside the gene matches: 8. This CDR3 contains 14 residues. Germline CDR1 is LGHNT and CDR2 is FRNRAP.

The chain joins TRBV29-1 to TRBJ2-7, with 8 bases that match TRBD2. The ends lost 3 bases at V and 3 bases at J; junction bases unmatched: 13. From germline, CDR1 is SQVTM and CDR2 ANQGSEA. This CDR3 spans 16 amino acids. Written as DNA, the CDR3 is TGCAGCGTTGAGTGGGCTAGCGGGTCTTTCTTCTACGAGCAGTACTTC. It is translated as CSVEWASGSFFYEQYF.

CDR3 sequence reads: CASSTGQATGDTQYF. As DNA, the CDR3 is TGCGCCAGCAGCACTGGACAGGCTACGGGGGATACGCAGTATTTT. The rearrangement uses TRBV5-1 and TRBJ2-3, with TRBD1 matching 7 bases. The CDR3 extends over 15 amino acids. The V segment lost 4 bases and the J segment 6 bases; nucleotides outside the gene matches: 11. Germline V gene sequence: CDR1 SGHRS, CDR2 YFSETQ.

This chain connects TRBV5-6 to TRBJ2-2, with D perhaps TRBD2 (6 bases). Germline CDR1 SGHDT, CDR2 YYEEEE. This CDR3 spans 17 amino acids. Trimming took off 4 bases at V and 5 bases at J, with 21 bases between the two ends. This CDR3 reads CASSAGIAGGFTGELFF. CDR3 nucleotides: TGTGCCAGCAGCGCAGGGATCGCCGGGGGTTTTACCGGGGAGCTGTTTTTT.

This sequence joins TRBV5-1 and TRBJ2-3; D call uncertain. The V end was cut by 4 bases, the J end by 0 bases, with 9 bases between. Per the germline V gene, CDR1 is SGHRS and CDR2 is YFSETQ. CDR3 length: 14 amino acids. The CDR3 bases are TGCGCCAGCAGCGGAGAAACTAGCACAGATACGCAGTATTTT. Translated: CASSGETSTDTQYF.